This entry describes one TCR beta chain. This clonotype was detected only a few times. Its antigen remains undetermined. The record has no base qualities; no much larger clone is one base away. The record originates from a study of human T cells and chemical hapten exposure (dated by TCRdb to the early 2020s). For the study in its entirety: For sensitization, 2% DPC in acetone was applied to a 2 cm by 2 cm area of upper inner arm skin. Blood samples were taken from patients before sensitization (week 0) and then at 2, 6 and about 24 weeks after DPC sensitization. Libraries were pooled for sequencing, and per-sample TCR yields varied mainly because of small differences in library volumes within the pool. The patient cohort, mostly female, included alopecia areata with under or over 50% scalp involvement, alopecia totalis and alopecia universalis. Patch tests used Finn chambers with 0.01% DPC on the upper back, scored after 6 days by International Contact Dermatitis Research Group standards. The study tracked peripheral blood TCR repertoire changes in vivo during primary and secondary sensitization to the hapten diphenylcyclopropenone (DPC) in alopecia patients. Twenty-nine alopecia patients gave blood for TCR sequencing at one to four time points (pre-sensitization, 2, 6 and 24 weeks). Patients additionally received weekly therapeutic DPC doses to the scalp throughout the approximately 22-week study period. The research as a whole found: DPC sensitization did not change the number of TCRs with a frequency above 1 in 1000, and there was no evidence of changes in global repertoire structure. Because all patients had alopecia, a presumed autoimmune disease, the immune response of the patients might differ from that of healthy individuals. Repeated subsampling changed both the strength of the expansion versus patch-test correlation and the threshold at which the correlation became significant. The number of PT1 expanded TCRs positively correlated with patch test score, significant at thresholds 8, 16 and 32 but not 4. Compared with pre-sensitization or healthy control sets, expanded TCRs formed significantly more large CDR3 similarity clusters, which is consistent with antigen-driven responses.

According to the germline V gene (reference sequence), CDR1 reads MNHEY and CDR2 reads SMNVEV. The CDR3 runs 15 amino acids, cysteine and phenylalanine included. Only CDR3 DNA is held: 45 bases, read in frame from base 1. Trimming accounts for 6 bases at V and 0 bases at J, while the number of junction bases matched to no gene is 6. The receptor library was made with RACE. Sequencing instrument: NextSeq 500. During library preparation, unique molecular identifiers were attached to individual cDNA molecules so that TCRs could be counted in a quantitative, reproducible way. Both TCR alpha and TCR beta chains were sequenced from each blood RNA sample. From the authors' description of their analysis: Samples had a median of roughly 91,000 TCRs, with a range from roughly 23,224 to 700,000. The Decombinator software suite was used to annotate V, J and CDR3 in the TCR reads. For the PS versus PT1 abundance plots, all samples were subsampled to the same number of TCRs (28,000). Expanded TCRs were defined as absent before sensitization and observed at least eight times at the 2-week time point. TCRdb reran the public reads through fastp at Q25 and MiXCR, keeping productive beta chains. All rows with the same CDR3 protein become a single entry with the most common DNA and genes. TCRdb, rather than the study authors, made the V and J calls. Counted in this sample were roughly 260,000 distinct CDR3 sequences; approximately 8.4% of them appeared once. The top ten constitute around 2.5% of the sample.

The time point label corresponds to: pre-sensitization, week 0. The treatment or condition label, as the study defines it: therapeutic diphenylcyclopropenone sensitization with weekly scalp DPC. At each patch-test visit, blood was drawn before the patch test was applied. Patients were considered eligible if aged 18 to 70, diagnosed with alopecia and deemed suitable for DPC therapy, and patients were excluded if pregnant. Unfractionated whole blood was collected in Tempus Blood RNA tubes, and total RNA was extracted from that blood. Here the sequenced sample was whole blood, taken in connection with sensitization to the hapten diphenylcyclopropenone (DPC). This receptor was identified in a woman between 40 and 55 years old with alopecia areata. Some clones in this sample may be carry-over from other donors' samples. The chain joins TRBV27 to TRBJ2-7; the central 9 bases match TRBD2. The DNA reads TGTGCCAGCAGGGAACTAGCGGGTGCCTCCTACGAGCAGTACTTC. The resulting protein is CASRELAGASYEQYF.